This T cell receptor (beta chain) was profiled in a study of STAT5B mutations in CD4+ large granular lymphocyte leukemia. Notes on the study in general: CD4-sorted patient repertoires seemed more clonal than healthy CD4+ repertoires. 8/27 top patient clones versus 2/35 control clones were TRBV06-family.

V was clipped by 3 bases and J by 5 bases, with 17 bases between them. Germline CDR1 is SEHNR and CDR2 is FQNEAQ (reference sequence). This CDR3 comprises 15 residues. In the original processing: Productive clonotypes were detectable down to 2.59 x 10-5 frequency. TCRdb keeps only in-frame clones here, not all; method: immunoSEQ multiplex PCR. D and trimming come from the DNA, and the V and J calls and clone size come from that table. The sample includes tens of thousands of clones, roughly nine tenths seen only once; the top ten take around 3.5%. This clone was seen a single time. Its matching antigen is unknown.

The V gene is TRBV7-9, the J gene TRBJ2-7, with TRBD1 as a possible D gene (6 bases). Sequenced sample: CD4+ T cells from blood buffy coats. This receptor was obtained from a human donor in good health. CDR3 sequence (DNA): TGTGCCAGCAGCTTTGGATTAGGGGGAGCGGACGAGCAGTACTTC. This encodes CASSFGLGGADEQYF.